This entry lists 10 T cell receptor beta chains sequenced from one sample in a study of T cells in Graves' hyperthyroidism and ophthalmopathy. Amplified regions were TCR beta CDR3 sequences from RNA transcripts. In the first-round RT-PCR of the TCR CDR3, the HTBI primer set was used. TCRdb reprocessed the multiplex PCR reads via MiXCR and lists one record per CDR3 protein. This table has roughly 520,000 distinct CDR3 sequences, about 24% appearing once. Input material: blood. These receptor sequences come from a woman in her 30s with Graves' ophthalmopathy.

This clonotype was detected many times. CDR3 DNA: TGTGCCAGTATGGGGACCGTGAACCATCAGCCCCAGCATTTT. It specifies CASMGTVNHQPQHF. The gene calls are TRBV19 and TRBJ1-5; D is possibly TRBD1 (5 bases). V dropped 7 bases and J dropped 5 bases, with 15 bases sitting between them. Germline V lookup: CDR1 LNHDA, CDR2 SQIVND (reference sequence). CDR3 length equals 14 residues. The full variable domain, in which reference TRBV19 and TRBJ1-5 provide the parts outside the CDR3, is DGGITQSPKYLFRKEGQNVTLSCEQNLNHDAMYWYRQDPGQGLRLIYYSQIVNDFQKGDIAEGYSVSREKKESFPLTVTSAQKNPTAFYLCASMGTVNHQPQHFGDGTRLSIL.

In this sample, this clonotype turned up many times. The chain is built from TRBV28 and TRBJ1-1; D gene unclear. The CDR3 extends over 13 amino acids. The ends were cut back, 6 bases at V and 3 bases at J, with 11 bases in the middle. Germline CDR1 MDHEN, CDR2 SYDVKM. In DNA, the CDR3 is TGTGCCAGCAGGCCGAGGGTCCACACTGAAGCTTTCTTT. Encoded protein: CASRPRVHTEAFF.

The gene calls are TRBV6-1 and TRBJ2-2; D unclear. Germline lookup yields CDR1 MNHNS and CDR2 SASEGT. With 7 bases removed from V and 0 bases from J, the gap between germline ends came to 6 bases. There are 13 residues in the CDR3. The CDR3 bases are TGTGCCAGCACGAAGGCGAACACCGGGGAGCTGTTTTTT. Encoded protein: CASTKANTGELFF.

This clonotype was picked up many times. The chain has TRBV5-1 and TRBJ2-7; TRBD1 matches 9 bases. This CDR3 comprises 14 residues. The germline V gene has CDR1 SGHRS and CDR2 YFSETQ. The trim removed 2 bases at V and 3 bases at J, leaving 3 bases unmatched. The DNA of the CDR3 is TGCGCCAGCAGCTTCACGACAGGGGGCTACGAGCAGTACTTC. Residues: CASSFTTGGYEQYF.

The V gene is TRBV12-3 or TRBV12-4, the J gene TRBJ2-5; unclear D gene. This CDR3 comprises 14 residues. V dropped 6 bases and J dropped 4 bases, with 15 bases sitting between them. The CDR3 DNA follows: TGTGCCAGCAGCTTAAGTCCTCTTCTAGAGACCCAGTACTTC. Translating it yields CASSLSPLLETQYF.

This clonotype was observed many times. The CDR3 is CASSQGIVDSPTEETQYF. DNA for the CDR3: TGTGCCAGCAGCCAAGGGATTGTGGACTCTCCCACCGAAGAGACCCAGTACTTC. The chain couples TRBV4-2 to TRBJ2-5; TRBD2 is a possible D gene (5 bases). The CDR3 runs to 18 residues. Trimming pared 1 base from V and 3 bases from J, leaving 21 bases between. Germline loops: CDR1 LGHNA, CDR2 YNFKEQ.

This clonotype occurred many times. The chain couples TRBV27 to TRBJ2-2; possible D gene TRBD2, 5 bases. The V and J ends lost 5 bases and 7 bases respectively, with 11 bases between them. CDR3 length equals 13 residues. The germline V gene has CDR1 MNHEY and CDR2 SMNVEV (reference sequence). The CDR3 loop is CASSSPGYGELFF. Here the CDR3 DNA reads TGTGCCAGCAGTAGTCCGGGATACGGGGAGCTGTTTTTT.

The J gene is TRBJ2-2, the V gene TRBV6-4; maybe TRBD2 (6 bases). V gave up 4 bases and J gave up 3 bases, with 6 bases separating them. The CDR3 totals 13 residues. Germline V gene sequence: CDR1 MRHNA, CDR2 SNTAGT. CDR3 sequence reads: CASSASDTGELFF. CDR3 nucleotide sequence: TGTGCCAGCAGTGCTAGCGACACCGGGGAGCTGTTTTTT.

The table lists this clonotype with many counts. The J gene is TRBJ2-7, the V gene TRBV10-3, with D perhaps matching TRBD1 (7 bases). The CDR3 runs 15 residues. V lost 2 bases and J lost 3, with 14 bases in between. CDR1 is ENHRY, CDR2 SYGVKD, per germline. In nucleotides, the CDR3 is TGTGCCATCAGTGAGGTGGCGGGACAGAACTACGAGCAGTACTTC. As protein: CAISEVAGQNYEQYF.

This clonotype was counted many times. V is TRBV6-2 or TRBV6-3 and J is TRBJ1-1; tentative D call: TRBD1 (6 bases). The CDR3 length is 19 residues. Trimming removed 2 bases from V and 1 base from J, with 23 bases in between. CDR1 MNHEY and CDR2 SVGEGT come from the germline V gene. The DNA for the CDR3 is TGTGCCAGCAGTTACCGCATTATTTACAGGGTGGGTCAGAACACTGAAGCTTTCTTT. It encodes CASSYRIIYRVGQNTEAFF.